This T cell receptor (beta chain) was sequenced during a study of control samples from healthy donors and cancer patients. Assay: immunoSEQ multiplex PCR; the TCRdb copy retains only in-frame clones and omits some. The sample includes 200,000 to 250,000 clones, about 93% of them seen just once. The V gene's germline CDR1 is SEHNR and CDR2 FQNEAQ (reference sequence). This CDR3 has 13 residues. V shed 7 bases and J shed 5 bases, with 14 bases lying between them. V and J are TRBV7-9 and TRBJ1-2; D unresolved. This clonotype originated in a man between 50 and 59 years old in good health. Sequencing was done on a sample of blood. The CDR3 spells CASTGVVHYGYTF. In nucleotides, the CDR3 is TGTGCCAGCACCGGGGTAGTCCATTATGGCTACACCTTC.